This T cell receptor (beta chain) appears in the sequencing data of a study of shared clonotypes between healthy human individuals. This CDR3 region has 15 residues. With 5 bases removed from V and 2 bases from J, the gap between germline ends came to 14 bases. Germline loops: CDR1 SGHTA, CDR2 FQGTGA. Sequencing used immunoSEQ multiplex PCR; TCRdb keeps in-frame clones, though not all of them. The data hold some 580,000 clones, with 95% to 98% observed a single time. All donors were healthy HIV-negative adults lacking recent acute infections or vaccinations. Investigators divided CD4+ cells into CD45RA+ naive and CD45RA-negative memory subsets.

The sequencing input was naive CD4+ T cells sorted from blood. Subset described: CD45RA+ positively selected. The chain is built from TRBV7-3 and TRBJ2-3, with D unclear. The sequence derives from a woman in her 30s in good health. This CDR3 reads CASSPQLGYTDTQYF. CDR3 coding DNA: TGTGCCAGCAGCCCCCAACTGGGGTACACAGATACGCAGTATTTT.